The 13 T cell receptor beta chains reported below all come from one sample, sequenced in a study of T cells after yellow fever vaccination. TCRdb reprocessed the 5' RACE reads with MiXCR, giving one entry per CDR3 protein. This table has 450,000 to 550,000 distinct CDR3 sequences, 20% to 25% appearing once. The specimen comprised PBMCs, sampled roughly 20 days after the first yellow fever vaccination. These receptors were obtained from a young man who received the YFV17D yellow fever vaccine.

The chain employs TRBV20-1 and TRBJ1-2; D ambiguous. Germline V CDR1 and CDR2: DFQATT, SNEGSKA (reference sequence). The CDR3 loop spans 13 amino acids. The V end lost 0 bases, the J end lost 8 bases, and 13 bases lay between the germline ends. In DNA, the CDR3 is TGCAGTGCTAGAGAGCCCCGCTGGACGGGCTACACCTTC. This codes for CSAREPRWTGYTF.

The V gene is TRBV11-2, the J gene TRBJ2-3, with 12 bases that match TRBD2. V lost 5 bases, J lost 2 bases, and 5 bases stayed unmatched. The germline CDR1 and CDR2 sequences are SGHAT and FQNNGV. The CDR3 is made up of 16 amino acids. The CDR3 loop reads CASSTRTSGITDTQYF. In nucleotides, the CDR3 is TGTGCCAGCAGCACACGGACTAGCGGGATCACAGATACGCAGTATTTT. Drawing the rest from reference TRBV11-2 and TRBJ2-3, the complete variable domain is EAGVAQSPRYKIIEKRQSVAFWCNPISGHATLYWYQQILGQGPKLLIQFQNNGVVDDSQLPKDRFSAERLKGVDSTLKIQPAKLEDSAVYLCASSTRTSGITDTQYFGPGTRLTVL.

This clonotype has just a few counts. The chain joins TRBV11-2 to TRBJ2-7; TRBD2 might be the D (5 bases). Germline CDR1 and CDR2: SGHAT and FQNNGV. Trimming pared 0 bases from V and 3 bases from J, leaving 12 bases between. The CDR3 length is 15 residues. CDR3 sequence (DNA): TGTGCCAGCAGCTTAGATATTCCCGGGATCTACGAGCAGTACTTC. It yields the protein CASSLDIPGIYEQYF.

The V gene is TRBV20-1, the J gene TRBJ2-5; the D is unclear. This CDR3 is built from 12 residues. Germline values: CDR1 DFQATT, CDR2 SNEGSKA (reference sequence). V was trimmed by 4 bases and J by 3 bases, leaving 9 bases between them. CDR3 DNA: TGCAGTGCTACCGCAGGCAAAGAGACCCAGTACTTC. This codes for CSATAGKETQYF.

The chain couples TRBV3-1 to TRBJ2-5; the D gene is possibly TRBD2 (6 bases). The V gene lost 4 bases and the J gene lost 5 bases, with 20 bases spanning the gap. The CDR3 consists of 16 residues. The germline CDR1 and CDR2 sequences are LGHDT and YNNKEL (reference sequence). The CDR3 DNA is TGTGCCAGCAGCCCCCCGGGACTCTCCTGGGGGGAGACCCAGTACTTC. Amino acids: CASSPPGLSWGETQYF.

The V and J genes are TRBV29-1 and TRBJ1-1, with a weak D call TRBD1 (6 bases). CDR3 length equals 14 residues. The V and J ends lost 4 bases and 1 base respectively, with 13 bases between them. Germline assignment: CDR1 SQVTM and CDR2 ANQGSEA. The CDR3 loop reads CSVVGTRSNTEAFF. DNA for the CDR3: TGCAGCGTTGTTGGGACAAGATCGAACACTGAAGCTTTCTTT.

In its sample, this clonotype was seen a few times. The rearrangement joins TRBV11-2 to TRBJ2-1; D might be TRBD2 (5 bases). From germline, CDR1 is SGHAT and CDR2 FQNNGV. V was trimmed by 10 bases and J by 0 bases, leaving 13 bases between them. The CDR3 runs to 14 residues. CDR3 coding DNA: TGTGCCACCCGAACGGGGATCTCCTACAATGAGCAGTTCTTC. Encoded protein: CATRTGISYNEQFF.

A remark on this clonotype: One end of the junction does not line up with germline, which may come from a read error. This chain uses TRBV4-1 with TRBJ2-3, with D perhaps TRBD2 (6 bases). CDR3 size: 16 residues. CDR1 MGHRA and CDR2 YSYEKL come from the germline V gene. This CDR3 reads CASSSRDQGGTDAQYF. CDR3 coding DNA: TGCGCCAGCAGCTCCAGGGATCAGGGAGGCACAGATGCGCAGTATTTT.

V gene TRBV12-5 combines with J gene TRBJ2-5; 10 bases map to TRBD2. The CDR3 sequence is 14 residues long. In germline, CDR1 is LGHNT, CDR2 FRNRAP. The junction had 4 bases not matched to a gene; V was cut back by 4 bases and J by 5 bases. The chain's CDR3 is CASGWSLAGETQYF. In nucleotides, the CDR3 is TGTGCTAGTGGTTGGTCACTAGCGGGGGAGACCCAGTACTTC.

This clonotype appeared a single time. The V and J genes are TRBV6-1 and TRBJ2-3; D is perhaps TRBD1 (5 bases). Germline assignment: CDR1 MNHNS and CDR2 SASEGT. Trimming pared 2 bases from V and 2 bases from J, leaving 11 bases between. The CDR3 sequence is 15 residues long. The CDR3: CASSELGRHTDTQYF. The CDR3 DNA reads as TGTGCCAGCAGTGAATTGGGGCGGCACACAGATACGCAGTATTTT.

This clonotype has a handful of counts. The V and J genes are TRBV7-8 and TRBJ1-1, with D hard to call. Trimming removed 7 bases at V and 0 bases at J, with 6 bases between. This CDR3 comprises 12 residues. Germline V gene lookup returns CDR1 SGHVS and CDR2 FQNEAQ. The CDR3 is CASTRVNTEAFF. CDR3 sequence (DNA): TGTGCCAGCACGCGCGTGAACACTGAAGCTTTCTTT.

V and J are TRBV6-2 or TRBV6-3 and TRBJ1-5; D not resolved. The length of the CDR3 is 13 residues. Germline CDR1 MNHEY, CDR2 SVGEGT. Trimming stripped 8 bases from V and 3 bases from J, with 11 bases between. The CDR3 DNA reads TGTGCCAGCGCGGACCCAAACAATCAGCCCCAGCATTTT. This translates into CASADPNNQPQHF.

The chain couples TRBV6-1 to TRBJ1-1; D may be TRBD1 (6 bases). The CDR3 has 15 residues. Germline V CDR1 and CDR2: MNHNS, SASEGT. The V end lost 11 bases, the J end lost 3 bases, and 22 bases lay between the germline ends. CDR3 sequence: CAGGFRGRGDTEAFF. CDR3 coding DNA: TGTGCCGGGGGGTTCAGGGGCAGGGGTGACACTGAAGCTTTCTTT.